This entry lists 7 T cell receptor beta chains sequenced from one sample in a study of tumor and adjacent non-tumor tissue in lung cancer. No cell sorting was done before RNA was extracted from the tissue. Distant lung tissue was collected more than 3 cm away from the tumor edge. TCRbeta libraries were built with three rounds of nested PCR, modified from ARM-PCR. TCRdb processed the multiplex PCR reads anew with MiXCR; each CDR3 protein has one entry. Found here are some 100,000 distinct CDR3 sequences, 62% of them singletons; the top ten hold 15% to 20%. Material for sequencing was distant non-tumor lung tissue. The source of these receptors is a man in his sixties with non-small cell lung cancer.

Notes on this clonotype: Possible read error: a much larger clone is one base away. The gene calls are TRBV20-1 and TRBJ2-3; the D gene is possibly TRBD2 (5 bases). The germline V and J ends were trimmed by 6 bases and 0 bases, with 19 bases remaining between them. This CDR3 is built from 16 residues. Germline-derived CDR1 and CDR2 are DFQATT and SNEGSKA (reference sequence). The CDR3 coding sequence is TGCAGTGCATCACCCCCGCAAGCGGAAAGCACAGATACGCAGTATTTT. Translated: CSASPPQAESTDTQYF.

This clonotype occurred many times. J is TRBJ2-7 and V is TRBV30, with 8 bases that match TRBD1. The germline V gene encodes CDR1 GTSNPN and CDR2 SVGIG (reference sequence). J was trimmed by 2 bases and V by 4 bases; bases with no gene match: 10. The CDR3 is 15 residues long. CDR3 sequence (DNA): TGTGCCTGGACCCCGACCGGGACAGGCACCTACGAGCAGTACTTC. It translates to CAWTPTGTGTYEQYF.

This chain links TRBV5-1 with TRBJ1-5; maybe TRBD1 (5 bases). This CDR3 region has 14 residues. V was shortened by 4 bases and J by 5 bases, with 13 bases between the two germline ends. CDR1 and CDR2 (germline): SGHRS, YFSETQ. The CDR3, as DNA: TGCGCCAGCAGCATGGGGCAGGGCGATCAGCCCCAGCATTTT. Amino acid sequence: CASSMGQGDQPQHF. Full variable domain (rest looked up from reference TRBV5-1 and TRBJ1-5): KAGVTQTPRYLIKTRGQQVTLSCSPISGHRSVSWYQQTPGQGLQFLFEYFSETQRNKGNFPGRFSGRQFSNSRSEMNVSTLELGDSALYLCASSMGQGDQPQHFGDGTRLSIL.

The sample holds one count of this clonotype. The chain is built from TRBV30 and TRBJ2-7; no firm D call. The CDR3 is made up of 15 amino acids. The V and J ends lost 0 bases and 4 bases respectively, with 16 bases between them. The germline V gene encodes CDR1 GTSNPN and CDR2 SVGIG (reference sequence). CDR3 sequence reads: CAWSVRLIRSYEQYF. Here the CDR3 DNA reads TGTGCCTGGAGTGTACGACTCATTCGATCTTACGAGCAGTACTTC. Together with reference TRBV30 and TRBJ2-7, the CDR3 gives the full variable domain: SQTIHQWPATLVQPVGSPLSLECTVEGTSNPNLYWYRQAAGRGLQLLFYSVGIGQISSEVPQNLSASRPQDRQFILSSKKLLLSDSGFYLCAWSVRLIRSYEQYFGPGTRLTVT.

This clonotype was picked up many times. The chain links TRBV6-5 to TRBJ2-1; 9 bases are a match to TRBD2. V shed 5 bases, J shed 9 bases, and the junction held 2 bases outside the gene matches. The CDR3 totals 12 residues. The germline gives CDR1 MNHEY, CDR2 SVGAGI. In DNA, the CDR3 is TGTGCCAGCAGTCAGACTAGCGGTGAGCAGTTCTTC. It specifies CASSQTSGEQFF.

Of note for this clonotype: Germline is not matched at one junction end, which may reflect a read error. This sequence joins TRBV7-9 and TRBJ2-2; D might be TRBD1 or TRBD2, each matching 5 bases. The CDR3 is 14 amino acids. CDR1 and CDR2 (germline): SEHNR, FQNEAQ (reference sequence). The CDR3 DNA follows: TGTGCCTGCAGCTTAGATGGGACGCCCGGGGAGCTGTTTTTT. Amino acid sequence: CACSLDGTPGELFF.

With respect to this clonotype: A single base separates this from a much larger clone, so it may be a read error. Because it lacks the conserved phenylalanine or tryptophan at the end, this CDR3 is likely a read error. The chain has TRBV6-5 and TRBJ2-4; no reliable D call. V lost 7 bases and J 7 bases, leaving 14 bases between the germline ends. Germline V gene lookup returns CDR1 MNHEY and CDR2 SVGAGI. The CDR3 is made up of 13 amino acids. CDR3 loop: CASIPSLGNIQYS. The DNA for the CDR3 is TGTGCCAGCATCCCCTCCTTGGGGAACATTCAGTACTCC.